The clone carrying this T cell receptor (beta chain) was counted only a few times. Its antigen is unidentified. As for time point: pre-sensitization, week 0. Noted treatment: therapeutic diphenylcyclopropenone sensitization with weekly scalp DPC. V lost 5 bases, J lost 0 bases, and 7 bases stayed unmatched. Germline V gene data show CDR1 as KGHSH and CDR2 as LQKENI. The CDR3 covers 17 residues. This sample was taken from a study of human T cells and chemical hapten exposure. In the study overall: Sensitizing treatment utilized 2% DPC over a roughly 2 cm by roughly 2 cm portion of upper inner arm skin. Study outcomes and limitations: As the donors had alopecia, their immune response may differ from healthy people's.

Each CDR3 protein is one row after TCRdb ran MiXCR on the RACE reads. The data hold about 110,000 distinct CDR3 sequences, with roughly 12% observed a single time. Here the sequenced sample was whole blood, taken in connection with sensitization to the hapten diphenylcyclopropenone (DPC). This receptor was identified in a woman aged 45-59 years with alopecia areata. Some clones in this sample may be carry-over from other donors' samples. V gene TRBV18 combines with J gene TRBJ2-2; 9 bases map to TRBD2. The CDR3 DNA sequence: TGTGCCAGCTCAGCCCTAGCGGGGAGGACGAACACCGGGGAGCTGTTTTTT. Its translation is CASSALAGRTNTGELFF. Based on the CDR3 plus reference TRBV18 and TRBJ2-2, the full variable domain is NAGVMQNPRHLVRRRGQEARLRCSPMKGHSHVYWYRQLPEEGLKFMVYLQKENIIDESGMPKERFSAEFPKEGPSILRIQQVVRGDSAAYFCASSALAGRTNTGELFFGEGSRLTVL.